This is a list of T cell receptor beta chains from one sample in a study of Graves' ophthalmopathy and Graves' hyperthyroidism. TCRdb independently ran MiXCR on the multiplex PCR reads; one entry per CDR3 protein. The sample lists roughly 500,000 distinct CDR3 sequences; 14% were seen once. The source material was blood. The source is a woman aged 25 to 45 with Graves' ophthalmopathy. CDR3s include the opening cysteine and the closing phenylalanine or tryptophan. The D gene is left open where the match is weak. Clone size, where shown, is once, few, many, or a class for clones that have expanded.

-	TRBJ1-5	TRBV19	many	CASSRKALDQPQHF	TGTGCCAGTAGTCGAAAGGCTCTCGATCAGCCCCAGCATTTT
-	TRBJ2-7	TRBV28	many	CASSLPREVSYEQYF	TGTGCCAGCAGTTTACCCAGGGAAGTCTCCTACGAGCAGTACTTC
TRBD2	TRBJ2-4	TRBV12-3/TRBV12-4	few	CASSSQGLADKKNIQYF	TGTGCCAGCAGTTCCCAGGGACTAGCGGATAAAAAAAACATTCAGTACTTC
-	TRBJ2-2	TRBV12-3/TRBV12-4	few	CASSLGLRELFF	TGTGCCAGCAGTCTGGGTCTCAGGGAGCTGTTTTTT
TRBD1	TRBJ1-2	TRBV6-1	many	CASSPGDSLNYGYTF	TGTGCCAGCAGTCCGGGGGACAGCCTTAACTATGGCTACACCTTC
TRBD2	TRBJ2-5	TRBV24-1	many	CATSPPGGEETQYF	TGTGCCACCAGCCCTCCGGGGGGTGAAGAGACCCAGTACTTC
-	TRBJ2-4	TRBV5-1	many	CASSLAAGRQAKNIQYF	TGCGCCAGCAGCTTGGCCGCGGGACGACAAGCCAAAAACATTCAGTACTTC
TRBD2	TRBJ2-5	TRBV20-1	many	CSARTSGPQTQYF	TGCAGTGCCCGGACTAGCGGGCCCCAGACCCAGTACTTC
TRBD2	TRBJ2-7	TRBV4-1	many	CASSGQLGGIKYEQYF	TGCGCCAGCAGCGGACAACTCGGGGGGATTAAGTACGAGCAGTACTTC
TRBD1	TRBJ1-2	TRBV29-1	many	CSARTGSDYGYTF	TGCAGCGCCCGGACAGGGAGCGACTATGGCTACACCTTC
TRBD2	TRBJ2-5	TRBV20-1	-	CSARRGARETQYF	TGCAGTGCTAGGCGGGGGGCGAGGGAGACCCAGTACTTC
-	TRBJ2-7	TRBV13	many	CASSVQGSAYEQYF	TGTGCCAGCAGCGTACAGGGATCTGCCTACGAGCAGTACTTC
-	TRBJ1-6	TRBV3-1	-	CASSLQGVGSPLHF	TGTGCCAGCAGCCTACAGGGCGTCGGTTCACCCCTCCACTTT
-	TRBJ1-2	TRBV29-1	many	CSVEDAGYGYGYTF	TGCAGCGTTGAAGATGCCGGGTATGGCTATGGCTACACCTTC
-	TRBJ2-7	TRBV28	many	CASSQDSPSYEQYF	TGTGCCAGCAGTCAGGACAGCCCTTCCTACGAGCAGTACTTC
TRBD1	TRBJ1-6	TRBV6-1	many	CATARGQAFLALHF	TGTGCCACCGCGCGAGGACAGGCCTTCTTGGCCCTCCACTTT
-	TRBJ2-3	TRBV30	-	CAWRDADTQYF	TGTGCCTGGAGGGATGCAGATACGCAGTATTTT
-	TRBJ2-4	TRBV28	many	CASSPAGQKGNIQYF	TGTGCCAGCAGTCCGGCGGGACAGAAGGGAAACATTCAGTACTTC
-	TRBJ1-3	TRBV11-2	many	CASSLDFTSGNTIYF	TGTGCCAGCAGCTTAGACTTTACGTCTGGAAACACCATATATTTT
TRBD1	TRBJ2-7	TRBV10-3	many	CAISAPGQTFSGEQYF	TGTGCCATCAGTGCCCCGGGACAGACCTTCTCCGGGGAGCAGTACTTC
TRBD1	TRBJ2-4	TRBV28	many	CASSPMWTGHEYF	TGTGCCAGCAGTCCGATGTGGACAGGGCATGAGTACTTC